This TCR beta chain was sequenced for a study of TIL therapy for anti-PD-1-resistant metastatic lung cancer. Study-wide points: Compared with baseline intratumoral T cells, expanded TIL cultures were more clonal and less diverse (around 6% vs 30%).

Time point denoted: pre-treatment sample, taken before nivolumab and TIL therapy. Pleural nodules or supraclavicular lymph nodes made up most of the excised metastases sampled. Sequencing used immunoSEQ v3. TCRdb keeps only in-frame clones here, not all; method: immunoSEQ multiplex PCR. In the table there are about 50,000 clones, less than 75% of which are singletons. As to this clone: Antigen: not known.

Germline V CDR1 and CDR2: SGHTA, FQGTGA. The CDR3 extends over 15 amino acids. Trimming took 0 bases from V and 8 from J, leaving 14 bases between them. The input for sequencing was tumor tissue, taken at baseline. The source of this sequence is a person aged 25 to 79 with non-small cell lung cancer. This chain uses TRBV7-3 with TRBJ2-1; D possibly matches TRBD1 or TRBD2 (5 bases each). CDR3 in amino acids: CASSLTPGTLDEQFF. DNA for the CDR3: TGTGCCAGCAGCTTAACGCCGGGGACCCTGGATGAGCAGTTCTTC. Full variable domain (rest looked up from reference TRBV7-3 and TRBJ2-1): GAGVSQTPSNKVTEKGKYVELRCDPISGHTALYWYRQSLGQGPEFLIYFQGTGAADDSGLPNDRFFAVRPEGSVSTLKIQRTERGDSAVYLCASSLTPGTLDEQFFGPGTRLTVL.